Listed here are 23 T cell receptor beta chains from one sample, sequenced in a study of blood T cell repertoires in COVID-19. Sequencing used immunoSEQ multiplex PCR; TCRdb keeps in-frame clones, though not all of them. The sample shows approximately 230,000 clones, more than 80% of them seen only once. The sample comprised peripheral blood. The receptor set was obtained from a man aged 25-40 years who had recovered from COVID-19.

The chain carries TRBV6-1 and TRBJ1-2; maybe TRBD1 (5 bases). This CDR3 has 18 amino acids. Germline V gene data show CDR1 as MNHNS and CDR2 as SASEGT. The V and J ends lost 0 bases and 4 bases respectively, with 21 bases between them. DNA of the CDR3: TGTGCCAGCAGTGAAGCGTTGGAGGGGCCATTGAGGGGCTATGGCTACACCTTC. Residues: CASSEALEGPLRGYGYTF.

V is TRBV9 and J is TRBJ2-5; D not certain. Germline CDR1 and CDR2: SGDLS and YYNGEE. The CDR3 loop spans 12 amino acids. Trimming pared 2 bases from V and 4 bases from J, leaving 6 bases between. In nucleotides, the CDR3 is TGTGCCAGCAGCGTTTCTTCAGAGACCCAGTACTTC. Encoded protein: CASSVSSETQYF.

CDR3 coding DNA: TGTGCCAGCAGTTTCGCGGCAGGGGATAGCAATCAGCCCCAGCATTTT. The encoded protein is CASSFAAGDSNQPQHF. The chain links TRBV28 to TRBJ1-5; a weak D match, TRBD1 (6 bases). Germline V CDR1 and CDR2: MDHEN, SYDVKM. The CDR3 extends over 16 amino acids. The germline V and J ends were trimmed by 3 bases and 0 bases, with 12 bases remaining between them.

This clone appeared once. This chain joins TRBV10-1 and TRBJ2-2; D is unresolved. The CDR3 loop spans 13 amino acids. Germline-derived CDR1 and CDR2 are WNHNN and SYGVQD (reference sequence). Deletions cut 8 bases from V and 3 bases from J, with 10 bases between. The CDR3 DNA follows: TGCGCCAGCCGCAACAGTTACACCGGGGAGCTGTTTTTT. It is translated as CASRNSYTGELFF.

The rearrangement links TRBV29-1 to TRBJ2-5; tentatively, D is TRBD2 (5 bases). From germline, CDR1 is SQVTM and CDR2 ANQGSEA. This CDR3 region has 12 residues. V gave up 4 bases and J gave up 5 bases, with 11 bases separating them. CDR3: CSVGWGVETQYF. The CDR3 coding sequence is TGCAGCGTTGGGTGGGGAGTCGAGACCCAGTACTTC.

CDR3 loop: CASSLGQARPNEQFF. The CDR3 DNA follows: TGTGCCAGCAGCCTGGGACAGGCCCGCCCCAATGAGCAGTTCTTC. The rearrangement uses TRBV11-3 and TRBJ2-1, with 8 bases matching TRBD1. Germline CDR1 and CDR2: SGHNT and YENEEA. The CDR3 extends over 15 amino acids. V was clipped by 5 bases and J by 6 bases; unmatched bases: 9.

The CDR3 DNA sequence: TGTGCCAGCAGCTCCGGGAGCTCCTACAATGAGCAGTTCTTC. Protein: CASSSGSSYNEQFF. This chain uses TRBV6-2 or TRBV6-3 with TRBJ2-1; maybe TRBD2 (6 bases). Germline V gives CDR1 MNHEY, CDR2 SVGEGT. The CDR3 totals 14 residues. Between the trimmed V and J ends, which lost 6 bases and 0 bases, there was a span of 9 bases.

CDR3 sequence: CTSSQDQISGGARFSADTQYF. The CDR3 nucleotides read TGCACCAGCAGCCAAGATCAAATTAGCGGGGGGGCGAGGTTCTCCGCAGATACGCAGTATTTT. The chain carries TRBV1 and TRBJ2-3; the listed D gene, TRBD2, was not tested against the DNA. TRBV1 is marked as a pseudogene. The CDR3 runs to 21 residues.

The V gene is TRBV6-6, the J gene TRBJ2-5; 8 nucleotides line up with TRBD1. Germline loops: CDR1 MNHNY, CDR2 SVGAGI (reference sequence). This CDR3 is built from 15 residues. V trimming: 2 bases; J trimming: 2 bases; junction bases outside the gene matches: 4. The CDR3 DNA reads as TGTGCCAGCAGTTACCGGACAGGGACGCAAGAGACCCAGTACTTC. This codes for CASSYRTGTQETQYF.

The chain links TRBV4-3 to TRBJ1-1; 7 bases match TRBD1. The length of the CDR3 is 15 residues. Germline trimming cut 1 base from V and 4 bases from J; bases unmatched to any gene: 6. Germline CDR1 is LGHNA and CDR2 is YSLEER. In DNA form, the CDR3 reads TGCGCCAGCAGCCAAGTTGGCAGGGGGAGCACTGAAGCTTTCTTT. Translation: CASSQVGRGSTEAFF.

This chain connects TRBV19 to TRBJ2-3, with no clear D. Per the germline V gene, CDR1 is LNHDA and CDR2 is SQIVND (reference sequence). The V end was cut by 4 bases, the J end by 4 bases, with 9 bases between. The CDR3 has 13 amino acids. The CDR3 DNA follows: TGTGCCAGTAGTACTGTCCGGGCAGATACGCAGTATTTT. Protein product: CASSTVRADTQYF.

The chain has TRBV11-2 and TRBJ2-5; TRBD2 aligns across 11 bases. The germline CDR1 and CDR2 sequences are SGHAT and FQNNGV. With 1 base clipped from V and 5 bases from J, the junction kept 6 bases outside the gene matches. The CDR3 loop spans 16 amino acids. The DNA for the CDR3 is TGTGCCAGCAGCTTAGCCTTACTAGCGGGGGATGAGACCCAGTACTTC. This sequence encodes CASSLALLAGDETQYF.

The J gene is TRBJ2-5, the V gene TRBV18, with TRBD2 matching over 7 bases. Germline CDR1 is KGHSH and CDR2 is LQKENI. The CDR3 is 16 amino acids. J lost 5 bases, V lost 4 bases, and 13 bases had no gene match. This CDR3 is CASSRNSGSAGETQYF. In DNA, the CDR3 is TGTGCCAGCTCACGGAATAGCGGGTCCGCGGGGGAGACCCAGTACTTC.

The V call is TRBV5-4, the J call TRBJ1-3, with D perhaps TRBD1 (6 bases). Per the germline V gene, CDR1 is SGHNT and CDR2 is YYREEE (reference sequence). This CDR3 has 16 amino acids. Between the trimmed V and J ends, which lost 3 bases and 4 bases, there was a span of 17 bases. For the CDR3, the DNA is TGTGCCAGCAGCTACCAGCGGGGGGCGCAGGGAAACACCATATATTTT. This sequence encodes CASSYQRGAQGNTIYF.

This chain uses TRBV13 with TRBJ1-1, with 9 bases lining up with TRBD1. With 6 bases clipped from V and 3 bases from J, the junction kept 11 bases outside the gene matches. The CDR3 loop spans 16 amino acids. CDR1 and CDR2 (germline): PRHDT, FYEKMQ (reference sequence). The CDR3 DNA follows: TGTGCCAGCAGTAGGGTGGGACAGGGTTTTTACACTGAAGCTTTCTTT. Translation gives CASSRVGQGFYTEAFF.

The CDR3 protein is CASSLGGGMLNEQFF. The CDR3 nucleotides read TGTGCCAGCAGCTTGGGCGGGGGGATGCTCAATGAGCAGTTCTTC. The rearrangement links TRBV7-6 to TRBJ2-1; 8 bases match TRBD2. From germline, CDR1 is SGHVS and CDR2 FNYEAQ. The junction had 7 bases not matched to a gene; V was cut back by 3 bases and J by 6 bases. The CDR3 has 15 amino acids.

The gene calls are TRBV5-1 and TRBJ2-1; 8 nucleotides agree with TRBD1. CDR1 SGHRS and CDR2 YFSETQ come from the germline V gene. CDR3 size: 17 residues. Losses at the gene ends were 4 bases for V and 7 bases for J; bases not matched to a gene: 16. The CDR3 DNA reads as TGCGCCAGCAGCCCATACCAAAACGGACAGGGTGGGAATGAGCAGTTCTTC. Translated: CASSPYQNGQGGNEQFF.

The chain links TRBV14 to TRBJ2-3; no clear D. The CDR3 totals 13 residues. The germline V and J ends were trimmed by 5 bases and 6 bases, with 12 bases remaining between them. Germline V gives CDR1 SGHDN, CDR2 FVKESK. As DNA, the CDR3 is TGTGCCAGCAGCTACACACCCTTGGATACGCAGTATTTT. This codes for CASSYTPLDTQYF.

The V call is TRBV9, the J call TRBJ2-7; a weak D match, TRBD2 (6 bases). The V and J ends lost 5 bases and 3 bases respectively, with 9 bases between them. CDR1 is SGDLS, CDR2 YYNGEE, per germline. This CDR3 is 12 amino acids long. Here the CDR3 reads CASRGAGYEQYF. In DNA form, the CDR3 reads TGTGCCAGCAGGGGAGCGGGCTACGAGCAGTACTTC.

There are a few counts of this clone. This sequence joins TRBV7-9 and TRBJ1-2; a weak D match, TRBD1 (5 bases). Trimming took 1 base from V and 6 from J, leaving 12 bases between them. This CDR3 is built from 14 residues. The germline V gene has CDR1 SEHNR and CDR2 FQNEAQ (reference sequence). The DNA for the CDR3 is TGTGCCAGCAGCTTAGTAGGGCAGGGCGATGGCTACACCTTC. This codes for CASSLVGQGDGYTF.

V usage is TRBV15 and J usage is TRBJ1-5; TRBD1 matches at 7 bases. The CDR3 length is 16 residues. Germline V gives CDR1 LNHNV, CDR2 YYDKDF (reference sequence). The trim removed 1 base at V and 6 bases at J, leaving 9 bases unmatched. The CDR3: CATSRVGTVFGQPQHF. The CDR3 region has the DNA TGTGCCACCAGCAGAGTTGGGACAGTCTTCGGTCAGCCCCAGCATTTT.

The CDR3 reads CASSYSGLYDTQYF. As DNA, the CDR3 is TGTGCCAGCAGTTACTCGGGACTTTATGATACGCAGTATTTT. V usage is TRBV6-6 and J usage is TRBJ2-3, with a possible D match to TRBD2 (6 bases). The CDR3 covers 14 residues. Germline V CDR1 and CDR2: MNHNY, SVGAGI (reference sequence). Trimming cost V 0 bases and J 6 bases, with 10 bases left between them.

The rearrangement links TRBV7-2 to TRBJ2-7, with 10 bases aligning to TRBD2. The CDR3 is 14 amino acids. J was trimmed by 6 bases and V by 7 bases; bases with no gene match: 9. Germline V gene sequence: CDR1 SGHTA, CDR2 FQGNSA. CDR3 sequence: CASTERGGLSEQYF. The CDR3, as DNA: TGTGCCAGCACCGAGCGGGGGGGCCTAAGCGAGCAGTACTTC.